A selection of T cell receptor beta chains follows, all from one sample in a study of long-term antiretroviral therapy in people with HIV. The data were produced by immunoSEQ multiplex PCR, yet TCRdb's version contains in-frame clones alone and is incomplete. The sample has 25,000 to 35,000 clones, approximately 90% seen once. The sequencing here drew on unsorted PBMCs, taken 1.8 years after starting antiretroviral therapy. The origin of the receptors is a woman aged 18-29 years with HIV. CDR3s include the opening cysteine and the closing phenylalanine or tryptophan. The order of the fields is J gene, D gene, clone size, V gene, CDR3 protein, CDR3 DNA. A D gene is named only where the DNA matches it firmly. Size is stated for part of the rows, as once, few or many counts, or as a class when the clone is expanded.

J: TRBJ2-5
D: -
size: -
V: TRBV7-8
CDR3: CASSLNLAQETQYF
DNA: TGTGCCAGCAGCTTAAACCTAGCGCAAGAGACCCAGTACTTC

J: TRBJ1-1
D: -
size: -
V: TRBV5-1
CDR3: CASSLKALGTINTEAFF
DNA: TGCGCCAGCAGCTTGAAAGCGCTCGGAACAATTAACACTGAAGCTTTCTTT

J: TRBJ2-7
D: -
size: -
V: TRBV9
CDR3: CASSVAAGYEQYF
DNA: TGTGCCAGCAGCGTAGCCGCAGGCTACGAGCAGTACTTC

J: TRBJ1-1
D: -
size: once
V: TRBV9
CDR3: CASSAGGLAFF
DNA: TGTGCCAGCAGCGCGGGGGGGCTCGCTTTCTTT

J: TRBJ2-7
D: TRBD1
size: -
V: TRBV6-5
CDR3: CASSRDRAYEQYF
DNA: TGTGCCAGCAGCCGGGACAGAGCGTACGAGCAGTACTTC

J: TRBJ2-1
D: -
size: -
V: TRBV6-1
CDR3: CASSEVPGAYNEQFF
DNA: TGTGCCAGCAGTGAGGTTCCGGGAGCCTACAATGAGCAGTTCTTC

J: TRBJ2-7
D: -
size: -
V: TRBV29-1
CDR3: CSAGRSYEQYF
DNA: TGCAGCGCCGGTCGGTCCTACGAGCAGTACTTC

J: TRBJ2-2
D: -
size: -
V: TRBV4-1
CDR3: CASSQVLRFNTGELFF
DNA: TGCGCCAGCAGCCAAGTGTTGCGGTTTAACACCGGGGAGCTGTTTTTT

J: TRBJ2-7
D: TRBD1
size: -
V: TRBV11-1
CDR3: CASSSQGEGVNEQYF
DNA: TGTGCCAGCAGCTCCCAGGGGGAAGGGGTCAACGAGCAGTACTTC

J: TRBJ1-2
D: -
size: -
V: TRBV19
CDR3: CASSIKFDYGYTF
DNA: TGTGCCAGTAGTATAAAATTTGACTATGGCTACACCTTC

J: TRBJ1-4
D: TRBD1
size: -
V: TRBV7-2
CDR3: CASSSDRGSEKLFF
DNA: TGTGCCAGCAGCTCGGACAGGGGGAGTGAAAAACTGTTTTTT

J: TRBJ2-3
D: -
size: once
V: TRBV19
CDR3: CASRTGPLVRDTQYF
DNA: TGTGCCAGTAGAACGGGACCACTCGTGCGGGATACGCAGTATTTT

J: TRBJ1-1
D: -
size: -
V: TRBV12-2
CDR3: CASRPGQGNTEAFF
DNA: TGTGCAAGTCGCCCGGGACAGGGGAACACTGAAGCTTTCTTT

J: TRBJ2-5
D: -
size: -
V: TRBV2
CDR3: CASGLKETQYF
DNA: TGTGCCAGCGGATTAAAAGAGACCCAGTACTTC

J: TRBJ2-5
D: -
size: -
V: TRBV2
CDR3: CASSQETQYF
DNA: TGTGCCAGCAGTCAAGAGACCCAGTACTTC

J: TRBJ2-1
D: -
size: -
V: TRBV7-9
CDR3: CASSLAGTLYNEQFF
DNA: TGTGCCAGCAGCTTAGCGGGGACTCTCTACAATGAGCAGTTCTTC

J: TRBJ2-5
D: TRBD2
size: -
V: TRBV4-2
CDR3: CASSSWTSGAETQYF
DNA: TGTGCCAGCAGCTCGTGGACTAGCGGCGCGGAGACCCAGTACTTC

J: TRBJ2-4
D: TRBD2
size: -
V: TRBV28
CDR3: CASSPRGGPAKNIQYF
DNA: TGTGCCAGCAGTCCCCGGGGGGGGCCGGCCAAAAACATTCAGTACTTC

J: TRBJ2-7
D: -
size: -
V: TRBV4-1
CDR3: CASSLPGVSYEQYF
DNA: TGCGCCAGCAGCCTCCCCGGGGTCTCCTACGAGCAGTACTTC

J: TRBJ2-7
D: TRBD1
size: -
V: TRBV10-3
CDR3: CAISEGGRDSSYEQYF
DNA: TGTGCCATCAGTGAGGGAGGACGGGACAGCTCCTACGAGCAGTACTTC

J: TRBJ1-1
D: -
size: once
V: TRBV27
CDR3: CASSHVRPGTEAFF
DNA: TGTGCCAGCAGTCACGTAAGGCCGGGCACTGAAGCTTTCTTT

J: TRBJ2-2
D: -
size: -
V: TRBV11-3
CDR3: CASSLDPGASTGELFF
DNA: TGTGCCAGCAGCTTAGATCCTGGGGCGAGCACCGGGGAGCTGTTTTTT

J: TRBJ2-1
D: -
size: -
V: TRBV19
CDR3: CASRDYNEQFF
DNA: TGTGCCAGCCGGGACTACAATGAGCAGTTCTTC

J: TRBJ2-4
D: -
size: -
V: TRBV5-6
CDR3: CASSSGPLGNIQYF
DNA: TGTGCCAGCAGCTCGGGACCCCTGGGTAACATTCAGTACTTC

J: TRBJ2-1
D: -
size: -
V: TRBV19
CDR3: CASSMKTLPGRGTHNEQFF
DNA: TGTGCCAGTAGTATGAAAACCTTGCCCGGCAGGGGAACGCACAATGAGCAGTTCTTC

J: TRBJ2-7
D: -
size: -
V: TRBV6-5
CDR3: CASSLTTTVNYEQYF
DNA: TGTGCCAGCAGTCTAACCACGACAGTGAACTACGAGCAGTACTTC

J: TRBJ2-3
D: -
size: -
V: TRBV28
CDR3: CASRHRQTDTQYF
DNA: TGTGCCAGCCGACACCGACAAACAGATACGCAGTATTTT

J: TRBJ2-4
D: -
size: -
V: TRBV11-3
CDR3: CASSLGAGGSGDIQYF
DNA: TGTGCCAGCAGCTTAGGGGCAGGGGGGTCTGGCGACATTCAGTACTTC

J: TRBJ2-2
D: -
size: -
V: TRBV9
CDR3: CASSPQPHTGELFF
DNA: TGTGCCAGCAGCCCCCAACCTCATACCGGGGAGCTGTTTTTT

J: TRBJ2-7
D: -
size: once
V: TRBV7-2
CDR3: CASSRRGVSSPVDEQYF
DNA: TGTGCCAGCAGCCGCAGAGGGGTCTCGAGTCCCGTAGACGAGCAGTACTTC

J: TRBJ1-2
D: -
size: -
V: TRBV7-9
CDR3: CASSLSGGGTDGYTF
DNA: TGTGCCAGCAGCTTGTCCGGGGGCGGAACCGATGGCTACACCTTC

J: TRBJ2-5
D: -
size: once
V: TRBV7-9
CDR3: CASSKGQQETQYF
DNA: TGTGCCAGCAGCAAAGGACAGCAAGAGACCCAGTACTTC

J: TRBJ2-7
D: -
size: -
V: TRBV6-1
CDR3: CASSELQSEQYF
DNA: TGTGCCAGCAGTGAACTACAGAGCGAGCAGTACTTC

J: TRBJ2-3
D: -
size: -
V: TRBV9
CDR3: CASSVGGYRTDTQYF
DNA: TGTGCCAGCAGCGTAGGCGGGTACCGCACAGATACGCAGTATTTT

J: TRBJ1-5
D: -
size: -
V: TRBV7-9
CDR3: CASSLMDNNQPQHF
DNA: TGTGCCAGCAGCTTAATGGATAACAATCAGCCCCAGCATTTT

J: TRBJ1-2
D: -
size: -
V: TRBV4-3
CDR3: CASSQDGRTDYGYTF
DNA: TGCGCCAGCAGCCAAGATGGGCGGACAGACTATGGCTACACCTTC

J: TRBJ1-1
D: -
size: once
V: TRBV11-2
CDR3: CASRVPGGEAFF
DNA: TGTGCCAGCAGGGTCCCTGGGGGGGAAGCTTTCTTT

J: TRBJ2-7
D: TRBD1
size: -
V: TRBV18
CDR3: CASSPGTGRTFYEQYF
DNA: TGTGCCAGCTCACCTGGGACAGGGAGAACTTTCTACGAGCAGTACTTC

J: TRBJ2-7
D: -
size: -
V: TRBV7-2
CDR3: CASSAGRSQAHEQYF
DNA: TGTGCCAGCAGCGCGGGCAGGAGTCAGGCTCACGAGCAGTACTTC

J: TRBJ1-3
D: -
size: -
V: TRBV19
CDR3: CASSLSGNTIYF
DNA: TGTGCCAGTAGTTTATCAGGAAACACCATATATTTT

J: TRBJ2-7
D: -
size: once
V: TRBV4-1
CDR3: CASSLRSDSGWDEQYF
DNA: TGCGCCAGCAGCCTAAGGAGTGACAGTGGTTGGGACGAGCAGTACTTC

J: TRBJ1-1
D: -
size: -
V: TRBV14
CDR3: CASSQVKGVFTEAFF
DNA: TGTGCCAGCAGCCAAGTAAAAGGGGTCTTTACTGAAGCTTTCTTT

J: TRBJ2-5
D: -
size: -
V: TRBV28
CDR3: CASSLLDGQETQYF
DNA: TGTGCCAGCAGTTTACTGGACGGTCAAGAGACCCAGTACTTC

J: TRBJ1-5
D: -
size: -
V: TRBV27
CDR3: CASSLSGGFNQPQHF
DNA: TGTGCCAGCAGTTTATCGGGGGGATTCAATCAGCCCCAGCATTTT

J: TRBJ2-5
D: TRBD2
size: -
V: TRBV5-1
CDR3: CASSSAGFREETQYF
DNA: TGCGCCAGCAGCTCAGCGGGGTTTCGGGAAGAGACCCAGTACTTC

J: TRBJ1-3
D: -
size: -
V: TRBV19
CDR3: CASSPGRLSGNTIYF
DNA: TGTGCCAGTAGCCCTGGGAGACTCTCTGGAAACACCATATATTTT